The TCR beta chain under discussion was sequenced for a study of cytomegalovirus exposure and HLA in healthy donors. Whole-study results and caveats: Immune exposure data for these donors was limited to CMV serostatus. Within an earlier analysis, most TCR beta V segments proved productive either about 90% or about 30% of the time.

V lost 3 bases to trimming and J lost 1 base, with 12 bases between them. The CDR3 is 15 amino acids. From germline, CDR1 is SGHRS and CDR2 YFSETQ. Likely unrecorded immune exposures existed in these nominally healthy donors. Researchers ran the PCR with 60 Vbeta and 13 Jbeta primers. Sequencing used immunoSEQ multiplex PCR; TCRdb keeps in-frame clones, though not all of them. The sample lists about 190,000 clones, over 75% seen once, with around 2% in the top ten. As concerns this clone: Its antigen remains unknown.

The sequenced sample was PBMCs. The clonotype comes from a man younger than 35 in good health and CMV-seronegative. The chain uses TRBV5-1 and TRBJ2-3, with D possibly matching TRBD2 (6 bases). CDR3 nucleotide sequence: TGCGCCAGCAGCTCAGCGGGTCGGGGCACAGATACGCAGTATTTT. This codes for CASSSAGRGTDTQYF.